The 30 T cell receptor beta chains given below trace back to one sample, sequenced in a study of T cell changes during pregnancy in multiple sclerosis. The data were produced by immunoSEQ multiplex PCR, yet TCRdb's version contains in-frame clones alone and is incomplete. Here the sample spans around 40,000 clones, about nine tenths being singletons. The sequencing used CD4+ T cells from peripheral blood mononuclear cells, collected in the first trimester of pregnancy. Receptors were obtained from a female donor in good health, enrolled as a control in a pregnancy study.

The CDR3 region is CASSEEPTQETQYF. The CDR3 nucleotides read TGTGCCAGCAGCGAGGAGCCGACCCAAGAGACCCAGTACTTC. The V call is TRBV9, the J call TRBJ2-5; D remains ambiguous. Germline loops: CDR1 SGDLS, CDR2 YYNGEE. The CDR3 length is 14 residues. V lost 3 bases and J 1 base, leaving 10 bases between the germline ends.

This chain joins TRBV12-5 and TRBJ2-2; TRBD1 might be the D (5 bases). This CDR3 has 14 residues. Germline CDR1 is LGHNT and CDR2 is FRNRAP. V lost 6 bases, J lost 3 bases, and 11 bases lay in between. In DNA, the CDR3 is TGTGCTAGTGGGCCAGGGTTGGACACCGGGGAGCTGTTTTTT. Its protein product is CASGPGLDTGELFF.

The rearrangement joins TRBV7-9 to TRBJ1-2, with a possible D match to TRBD1 (6 bases). CDR1 SEHNR and CDR2 FQNEAQ come from the germline V gene (reference sequence). The CDR3 loop spans 12 amino acids. V gave up 4 bases and J gave up 9 bases, with 12 bases separating them. The chain's CDR3 is CASSSGTRSYTF. The CDR3, as DNA: TGTGCCAGCAGCTCCGGGACACGGAGCTACACCTTC.

The chain joins TRBV7-2 to TRBJ2-1; 9 positions match TRBD2. The CDR3 spans 18 residues. Germline CDR1 and CDR2: SGHTA and FQGNSA. V lost 5 bases to trimming and J lost 1 base; unmatched junction nucleotides: 12. The CDR3 DNA is TGTGCCAGCAGCAATCCAGTCGGCGGGGGGGGGTCCTACAATGAGCAGTTCTTC. Its protein product is CASSNPVGGGGSYNEQFF.

This clone was seen a single time. The chain uses TRBV7-2 and TRBJ1-5; tentatively, D is TRBD1 (5 bases). Germline V lookup: CDR1 SGHTA, CDR2 FQGNSA. The CDR3 spans 15 residues. V lost 2 bases, J lost 3 bases, and 11 bases lay in between. The CDR3 sequence is CASSLPGGNNQPQHF. The CDR3 bases are TGTGCCAGCAGCTTACCCGGGGGTAACAATCAGCCCCAGCATTTT.

The V call is TRBV27, the J call TRBJ2-7, with 8 positions matching TRBD2. The length of the CDR3 is 17 residues. V was clipped by 2 bases and J by 1 base; unmatched bases: 10. Germline V gives CDR1 MNHEY, CDR2 SMNVEV (reference sequence). The CDR3 loop reads CASSLLKSGGRSYEQYF. The CDR3 region has the DNA TGTGCCAGCAGTTTACTAAAAAGCGGGGGCCGATCCTACGAGCAGTACTTC.

The chain carries TRBV27 and TRBJ2-2; D might be TRBD1 (6 bases). The germline V gene encodes CDR1 MNHEY and CDR2 SMNVEV (reference sequence). This CDR3 comprises 16 residues. V was cut by 4 bases and J by 8 bases, with 20 bases left in between. CDR3 protein: CASSSPLSRGFGELFF. CDR3 sequence (DNA): TGTGCCAGCAGTTCGCCCCTTAGTAGGGGGTTTGGGGAGCTGTTTTTT.

This chain joins TRBV4-3 and TRBJ2-7; a weak D match, TRBD2 (7 bases). Trimming left V 3 bases short and J 4 bases short, with 16 bases between. Germline V lookup: CDR1 LGHNA, CDR2 YSLEER. CDR3 length: 15 amino acids. CDR3 sequence: CASSHARGGEYEQYF. For the CDR3, the DNA is TGCGCCAGCAGCCACGCTAGGGGGGGCGAGTACGAGCAGTACTTC.

CDR3 coding DNA: TGTGCCAGCAGCTTGACGCGTGAAAAACTGTTTTTT. This translates into CASSLTREKLFF. This chain joins TRBV5-6 and TRBJ1-4; D not certain. V lost 1 base and J 7 bases, leaving 5 bases between the germline ends. Per the germline V gene, CDR1 is SGHDT and CDR2 is YYEEEE. The CDR3 length is 12 residues. Full variable domain (outside the CDR3, taken from reference TRBV5-6 and TRBJ1-4): DAGVTQSPTHLIKTRGQQVTLRCSPKSGHDTVSWYQQALGQGPQFIFQYYEEEERQRGNFPDRFSGHQFPNYSSELNVNALLLGDSALYLCASSLTREKLFFGSGTQLSVL.

This sequence joins TRBV11-2 and TRBJ2-1; no definite D call. CDR3 size: 12 residues. V was trimmed by 3 bases and J by 5 bases, leaving 5 bases between them. The germline V gene has CDR1 SGHAT and CDR2 FQNNGV. CDR3 DNA sequence: TGTGCCAGCAGCTTCAGTAACAATGAGCAGTTCTTC. As protein: CASSFSNNEQFF. Full variable domain (rest looked up from reference TRBV11-2 and TRBJ2-1): EAGVAQSPRYKIIEKRQSVAFWCNPISGHATLYWYQQILGQGPKLLIQFQNNGVVDDSQLPKDRFSAERLKGVDSTLKIQPAKLEDSAVYLCASSFSNNEQFFGPGTRLTVL.

The rearrangement joins TRBV4-2 to TRBJ1-3, with no clear D. The CDR3 contains 16 residues. Germline CDR1 reads LGHNA; CDR2 reads YNFKEQ. Trimming stripped 0 bases from V and 2 bases from J, with 11 bases between. CDR3 loop: CASSQDVAGAGNTIYF. As DNA, the CDR3 is TGTGCCAGCAGCCAAGACGTGGCCGGGGCTGGAAACACCATATATTTT.

The sample holds one count of this clone. This chain joins TRBV4-2 and TRBJ2-3; D is perhaps TRBD1 (6 bases). CDR3 length: 16 amino acids. Trimming took 0 bases from V and 3 from J, leaving 13 bases between them. Germline V gives CDR1 LGHNA, CDR2 YNFKEQ. This chain's CDR3 is CASSQEPGQLTDTQYF. In DNA form, the CDR3 reads TGTGCCAGCAGCCAAGAACCGGGACAATTAACAGATACGCAGTATTTT.

The V call is TRBV7-9, the J call TRBJ1-4, with TRBD1 as a possible D gene (5 bases). V was clipped by 2 bases and J by 2 bases, with 6 bases between them. Germline CDR1 reads SEHNR; CDR2 reads FQNEAQ (reference sequence). This CDR3 has 14 residues. CDR3 residues: CASSLSGTNEKLFF. DNA for the CDR3: TGTGCCAGCAGCTTATCAGGGACTAATGAAAAACTGTTTTTT.

The chain is built from TRBV4-1 and TRBJ1-4; D uncertain. The ends were cut back, 5 bases at V and 0 bases at J, with 19 bases in the middle. Looked up from germline, CDR1 is MGHRA and CDR2 is YSYEKL. CDR3 length: 18 amino acids. CDR3 in amino acids: CASSSRVGLTTTNEKLFF. DNA of the CDR3: TGCGCCAGCAGCTCCCGGGTAGGCCTAACAACAACTAATGAAAAACTGTTTTTT.

The chain links TRBV10-1 to TRBJ2-3, with 8 bases that match TRBD2. Germline CDR1 WNHNN, CDR2 SYGVQD (reference sequence). This CDR3 contains 16 residues. J was trimmed by 1 base and V by 0 bases; bases with no gene match: 3. Written as DNA, the CDR3 is TGCGCCAGCAGTGAGTCTAGCGGGGTTTGCACAGATACGCAGTATTTT. The encoded protein is CASSESSGVCTDTQYF.

The chain uses TRBV11-2 and TRBJ2-3; D perhaps matches TRBD2 (7 bases). This CDR3 has 13 amino acids. Per the germline V gene, CDR1 is SGHAT and CDR2 is FQNNGV. Deletions cut 11 bases from V and 3 bases from J, with 15 bases between. The CDR3 loop is CAGGALGTDTQYF. The DNA of the CDR3 is TGTGCCGGGGGGGCTCTAGGGACAGATACGCAGTATTTT.

CDR3: CSVERGGGDTQYF. In DNA, the CDR3 is TGCAGCGTCGAACGGGGGGGCGGGGATACGCAGTATTTT. J is TRBJ2-3 and V is TRBV29-1; 8 bases are shared with TRBD2. The CDR3 covers 13 residues. J was trimmed by 6 bases and V by 6 bases; bases with no gene match: 8. CDR1 and CDR2 from the germline V gene are SQVTM and ANQGSEA.

This chain links TRBV7-3 with TRBJ2-2; no definite D call. Trimming stripped 5 bases from V and 2 bases from J, with 18 bases between. Germline V gives CDR1 SGHTA, CDR2 FQGTGA. This CDR3 contains 17 residues. CDR3 sequence reads: CASSPTLYNRNTGELFF. CDR3 nucleotides: TGTGCCAGCAGCCCAACCCTCTATAACCGAAACACCGGGGAGCTGTTTTTT.

The J gene is TRBJ1-5, the V gene TRBV6-5; 9 nucleotides align to TRBD1. V was clipped by 5 bases and J by 16 bases; unmatched bases: 9. The CDR3 spans 12 residues. The germline CDR1 and CDR2 sequences are MNHEY and SVGAGI. CDR3 DNA: TGTGCCAGCAGTGGTTCCGGGACAGGGCTACATTTT. Translating it yields CASSGSGTGLHF.

J is TRBJ1-2 and V is TRBV28, with D maybe TRBD1 (6 bases). The germline V gene encodes CDR1 MDHEN and CDR2 SYDVKM. Between the trimmed V and J ends, which lost 9 bases and 0 bases, there was a span of 11 bases. The length of the CDR3 is 13 residues. The CDR3 reads CASGQTANYGYTF. CDR3 coding DNA: TGTGCCAGTGGACAGACCGCTAACTATGGCTACACCTTC.

The gene calls are TRBV19 and TRBJ1-2, with no clear D. Germline V lookup: CDR1 LNHDA, CDR2 SQIVND (reference sequence). The germline V and J ends were trimmed by 0 bases and 5 bases, with 10 bases remaining between them. CDR3 length: 14 amino acids. The CDR3 here is CASSIDPGPYGYTF. CDR3 DNA: TGTGCCAGTAGTATAGATCCAGGTCCTTATGGCTACACCTTC.

V gene TRBV7-9 combines with J gene TRBJ2-1; 10 nucleotides line up with TRBD1. CDR3 length equals 15 residues. V gave up 4 bases and J gave up 7 bases; unmatched junction bases: 7. Germline V gene lookup returns CDR1 SEHNR and CDR2 FQNEAQ (reference sequence). The CDR3 nucleotides read TGTGCCAGCAGCTCTGTAGGGGACAGGGGTAATGAGCAGTTCTTC. Translation: CASSSVGDRGNEQFF.

This chain links TRBV18 with TRBJ2-1; D may be TRBD2 (7 bases). The CDR3 is 16 amino acids. The V end lost 5 bases, the J end lost 4 bases, and 18 bases lay between the germline ends. Germline CDR1 KGHSH, CDR2 LQKENI. The CDR3 nucleotides read TGTGCCAGCTCATTGACGGGGGGCCCATCGTACAATGAGCAGTTCTTC. It specifies CASSLTGGPSYNEQFF. Full variable domain (missing parts from reference TRBV18 and TRBJ2-1): NAGVMQNPRHLVRRRGQEARLRCSPMKGHSHVYWYRQLPEEGLKFMVYLQKENIIDESGMPKERFSAEFPKEGPSILRIQQVVRGDSAAYFCASSLTGGPSYNEQFFGPGTRLTVL.

This sequence joins TRBV7-3 and TRBJ1-1; TRBD1 matches at 8 bases. J was trimmed by 1 base and V by 4 bases; bases with no gene match: 5. CDR3 size: 15 residues. The germline V gene encodes CDR1 SGHTA and CDR2 FQGTGA. The CDR3 loop reads CASSSPDRGNTEAFF. CDR3 coding DNA: TGTGCCAGCAGCTCCCCAGACAGGGGGAACACTGAAGCTTTCTTT. Looking up the rest from reference TRBV7-3 and TRBJ1-1 gives the full variable domain: GAGVSQTPSNKVTEKGKYVELRCDPISGHTALYWYRQSLGQGPEFLIYFQGTGAADDSGLPNDRFFAVRPEGSVSTLKIQRTERGDSAVYLCASSSPDRGNTEAFFGQGTRLTVV.

The rearrangement uses TRBV9 and TRBJ2-7, with D tentatively TRBD2 (5 bases). The CDR3 consists of 13 residues. Per germline, CDR1 SGDLS and CDR2 YYNGEE. With 2 bases removed from V and 4 bases from J, the gap between germline ends came to 10 bases. The CDR3 loop reads CASSVDSTYEQYF. CDR3 bases: TGTGCCAGCAGCGTGGACTCTACATACGAGCAGTACTTC. Variable domain in full (rest from reference TRBV9 and TRBJ2-7): DSGVTQTPKHLITATGQRVTLRCSPRSGDLSVYWYQQSLDQGLQFLIQYYNGEERAKGNILERFSAQQFPDLHSELNLSSLELGDSALYFCASSVDSTYEQYFGPGTRLTVT.

The chain combines TRBV28 with TRBJ1-5; unclear D gene. The CDR3 is made up of 14 amino acids. The germline CDR1 and CDR2 sequences are MDHEN and SYDVKM. Trimming cost V 6 bases and J 3 bases, with 12 bases left between them. CDR3 nucleotide sequence: TGTGCCAGCAGCACAAGACGGGACAATCAGCCCCAGCATTTT. Protein sequence: CASSTRRDNQPQHF.

This clone was found once. The chain couples TRBV19 to TRBJ2-5; 14 bases are a match to TRBD2. The CDR3 contains 16 residues. Per the germline V gene, CDR1 is LNHDA and CDR2 is SQIVND (reference sequence). Trimming took 4 bases from V and 4 from J; bases not matched to a gene: 5. The CDR3 region has the DNA TGTGCCAGTAGTAAGACTAGCGGGGGGGCCAGAGAGACCCAGTACTTC. As protein: CASSKTSGGARETQYF.

The V call is TRBV19, the J call TRBJ1-2, with D possibly TRBD1 on 5 matching bases. Trimming left V 1 base short and J 0 bases short, with 9 bases between. The CDR3 extends over 15 amino acids. Per the germline V gene, CDR1 is LNHDA and CDR2 is SQIVND (reference sequence). CDR3 region: CASSIGGQTNYGYTF. CDR3 DNA: TGTGCCAGTAGTATAGGGGGCCAAACTAACTATGGCTACACCTTC.

This chain uses TRBV2 with TRBJ2-1; D gene ambiguous. The CDR3 contains 15 residues. Between the trimmed V and J ends, which lost 0 bases and 5 bases, there was a span of 11 bases. Germline CDR1 SNHLY, CDR2 FYNNEI. The CDR3 DNA reads as TGTGCCAGCAGTGAAGCGCTCGTGGGCCACAATGAGCAGTTCTTC. Protein sequence: CASSEALVGHNEQFF.

The chain couples TRBV18 to TRBJ1-2, with 9 nucleotides matching TRBD1. The V gene's germline CDR1 is KGHSH and CDR2 LQKENI. J lost 8 bases, V lost 3 bases, and 7 bases had no gene match. There are 14 residues in the CDR3. The CDR3 coding sequence is TGTGCCAGCTCACCGGGGGACAGGGCGGGAGGCTACACCTTC. As protein: CASSPGDRAGGYTF.